The source of this T cell receptor beta chain is a study of T cells expressing NK-cell markers. The germline V gene has CDR1 SGHTA and CDR2 FQGNSA. The CDR3 totals 16 residues. For each CDR3 protein, TCRdb gives one entry from its re-call of the 5' RACE reads, without DNA. The sample data list a few hundred thousand distinct CDR3 sequences. This chain uses TRBV7-2 with TRBJ1-2. The TCR sequence derives from a man aged 18 to 70 in good health. Material: blood T cells: a sorted CD56 or NKG2C T cell subset, CD4+ or CD8+ T cells, or bulk PBMC T cells (not recorded which). The CDR3: CASRSAGTADPYGYTF.